This T cell receptor beta chain was sequenced for a study of beta chain features in type 1 diabetes. General study findings and limits: Naive, central memory and Treg TCRB repertoires seemed to resemble each other more closely in patients than they did in healthy donors. No resolution was reached here on whether HLA type influences TCRB rearrangement.

This clone was seen a few times. The target antigen is unknown. The V and J ends lost 3 bases and 6 bases respectively, with 11 bases between them. CDR3 length: 13 residues. Germline values: CDR1 SGHVS, CDR2 FQNEAQ. All of the isolated RNA was reverse transcribed, so expressed TCRB transcripts were sequenced. TCRdb's copy holds only in-frame clones and misses some; the assay was immunoSEQ multiplex PCR. Of a few hundred thousand clones listed, about a tenth are singletons. The TCR comes from a man younger than 35 in good health. The sequenced sample was central memory CD4+ T cells from blood. The J gene is TRBJ2-5, the V gene TRBV7-8, with D hard to call. CDR3 coding DNA: TGTGCCAGCAGCTTTAAGGGATCGAAGACCCAGTACTTC. Protein product: CASSFKGSKTQYF.